Listed below are T cell receptor beta chains from one sample, sequenced in a study of T cell responses to AZD1222 COVID-19 vaccine. Assay used: immunoSEQ multiplex PCR; TCRdb lists only in-frame clones, some missing. The data hold 100,000 to 150,000 clones, with more than 85% observed a single time. Sequencing was performed on peripheral blood, taken on day 0 of MenACWY control vaccination. These receptors were collected from an adult in good health. CDR3s include the opening cysteine and the closing phenylalanine or tryptophan. A D gene is named only where the DNA matches it firmly. For some rows the clone size is stated as once, few or many, or as a class when expanded; others skip it.

D	size	V	J	DNA	CDR3
TRBD1	NA	TRBV12-3/TRBV12-4	TRBJ1-6	TGTGCCAGCAGACAGGGGGGTTCACCCCTCCACTTT	CASRQGGSPLHF
TRBD2	NA	TRBV10-3	TRBJ2-1	TGTGCCATCAGTGAGCCTACTAGCGGTTCCCCCTCCGATGAGCAGTTCTTC	CAISEPTSGSPSDEQFF
TRBD1	NA	TRBV6-5	TRBJ1-4	TGTGCCAGCAGGGACAGGGTCACTAATGAAAAACTGTTTTTT	CASRDRVTNEKLFF
NA	NA	TRBV9	TRBJ2-3	TGTGCCAGCAGCGTAGCTCGGTCAGCCTCCGATACGCAGTATTTT	CASSVARSASDTQYF
NA	NA	TRBV19	TRBJ2-3	TGTGCCAGTAGTATTTTGCGGCACACAGATACGCAGTATTTT	CASSILRHTDTQYF
NA	NA	TRBV5-6	TRBJ1-6	TGTGCCAGCCGGAGGCTGAGCTCCTATAATTCACCCCTCCACTTT	CASRRLSSYNSPLHF
TRBD1	few	TRBV18	TRBJ1-1	TGTGCCAGCTCCCCGGACAGGTTCACTGAAGCTTTCTTT	CASSPDRFTEAFF
NA	NA	TRBV2	TRBJ1-3	TGTGCCAGCAGTGTGGGGTCTGGAAACACCATATATTTT	CASSVGSGNTIYF
TRBD2	once	TRBV19	TRBJ2-1	TGTGCCAGTAGTATAGACGGGACTAGCGAATACAATGAGCAGTTCTTC	CASSIDGTSEYNEQFF
NA	NA	TRBV7-2	TRBJ1-5	TGTGCCAGCAGCTTAGGATGGGGCGGCACTTATCCCCAGCATTTT	CASSLGWGGTYPQHF
NA	NA	TRBV24-1	TRBJ2-1	TGTGCCACCAGTGCTTGGACTACTTACAATGAGCAGTTCTTC	CATSAWTTYNEQFF
NA	NA	TRBV5-8	TRBJ2-3	TGTGCCAGCAGCCCGAGGCTGACTACAGATACGCAGTATTTT	CASSPRLTTDTQYF
NA	NA	TRBV9	TRBJ1-1	TGTGCCAGCAGCCCCCATCGAGTGCAGAACACTGAAGCTTTCTTT	CASSPHRVQNTEAFF
NA	NA	TRBV3-1/TRBV3-2	TRBJ2-1	TGTGCCAGCAGCTTTTCTCAGTACAATGAGCAGTTCTTC	CASSFSQYNEQFF
NA	NA	TRBV5-4	TRBJ1-2	TGTGCCAGCAGCTCCCTCTCCGGGGGAGTCTATGGCTACACCTTC	CASSSLSGGVYGYTF
TRBD2	NA	TRBV5-4	TRBJ2-4	TGTGCCAGCAGCTTGGGGCTAGCGGGATTTCTAGCCAAAAACATTCAGTACTTC	CASSLGLAGFLAKNIQYF
TRBD2	NA	TRBV19	TRBJ2-1	TGTGCCAGTAGTCCCTCTAGCGGGAGGCTCTATAATGAGCAGTTCTTC	CASSPSSGRLYNEQFF
NA	NA	TRBV5-4	TRBJ1-2	TGTGCCAGCAGCTTGTACGGTGCTAACTATGGCTACACCTTC	CASSLYGANYGYTF
TRBD1	few	TRBV4-3	TRBJ1-1	TGCGCCAGCAGCCAAGACAGGGGGGTATTTCTCGCTTTCTTT	CASSQDRGVFLAFF
NA	few	TRBV10-3	TRBJ1-5	TGTGCCATCAGTGCTAGCAATCAGCCCCAGCATTTT	CAISASNQPQHF
NA	NA	TRBV6-5	TRBJ2-7	TGTGCCAGCAGTTACTCAGAGGGAGGATCCTACGAGCAGTACTTC	CASSYSEGGSYEQYF
TRBD1	once	TRBV5-1	TRBJ2-5	TGCGCCAGCAGCAGAGGACAGGGCCTGGGGGAGACCCAGTACTTC	CASSRGQGLGETQYF
NA	NA	TRBV5-1	TRBJ2-5	TGCGCCAGCAGCGTTGGACGGGGAGAGACCCAGTACTTC	CASSVGRGETQYF
TRBD1	NA	TRBV5-1	TRBJ1-4	TGCGCCAGCAGATCCACAGGGGCGAGGTACGAAAAACTGTTTTTT	CASRSTGARYEKLFF
NA	NA	TRBV5-1	TRBJ1-4	TGCGCCAGCAGCTTCCTTTCCGTAGGTGAAAAACTGTTTTTT	CASSFLSVGEKLFF
NA	NA	TRBV2	TRBJ2-1	TGTGCCAGCAACCCAGAGGGGGGCTCCTACAATGAGCAGTTCTTC	CASNPEGGSYNEQFF
TRBD2	NA	TRBV5-1	TRBJ2-7	TGCGCCAGCAGCGAGGGACTAGCGGTCTTCTACGAGCAGTACTTC	CASSEGLAVFYEQYF
NA	NA	TRBV4-1	TRBJ2-2	TGCGCCAGCAGCCAAGAGACGAATCTGGGAGATGAGCTGTTTTTT	CASSQETNLGDELFF
TRBD2	NA	TRBV7-6	TRBJ2-1	TGTGCCAGCAGCTTACTCAGCGCTAGCGGGAATGAGCAGTTCTTC	CASSLLSASGNEQFF
TRBD2	once	TRBV29-1	TRBJ2-7	TGCAGCGTTGTTCTAGCGGACCGCTACGAGCAGTACTTC	CSVVLADRYEQYF
TRBD1	NA	TRBV6-5	TRBJ1-1	TGTGCCAGCAGTTACACCCCGGGACAGGAAGGTACTGAAGCTTTCTTT	CASSYTPGQEGTEAFF
NA	NA	TRBV9	TRBJ1-3	TGTGCCAGCAGCGTAGAGCCCCTTAGGGCTGGAAACACCATATATTTT	CASSVEPLRAGNTIYF
NA	once	TRBV21-1	TRBJ2-5	TGTGCCAGCAGCAATTGGGGTCGGGATCCCCCGGTACAAGAGACCCAGTACTTC	CASSNWGRDPPVQETQYF
NA	NA	TRBV9	TRBJ2-2	TGTGCCAGCAGCGTCTCCGGGGAGCTGTTTTTT	CASSVSGELFF
TRBD2	NA	TRBV4-2	TRBJ2-3	TGTGCCAGCAGCGTGACGGGGGGTTGGACAGATACGCAGTATTTT	CASSVTGGWTDTQYF
TRBD1	few	TRBV7-6	TRBJ2-7	TGTGCCAGCAGCTCCTTTACTCAACCGGGACAGACGACCTACGAGCAGTACTTC	CASSSFTQPGQTTYEQYF
NA	NA	TRBV5-1	TRBJ1-2	TGCGCCAGCAGCTTGCAGGGGATGGGCGGCTACACCTTC	CASSLQGMGGYTF
NA	NA	TRBV7-5	TRBJ2-1	TGTGCCAGAAGCTTTGGTTCAAGCGGGAGGCCTCACCTTCATGAGCAGTTCTTC	CARSFGSSGRPHLHEQFF
NA	NA	TRBV24-1	TRBJ1-2	TGTGCCACCAGGGACCAATGGGGGGGCTACACCTTC	CATRDQWGGYTF
NA	NA	TRBV19	TRBJ1-1	TGTGCCAGTAGTTCAGGGGTTTTGGCTTTCTTT	CASSSGVLAFF
TRBD1	NA	TRBV5-8	TRBJ1-5	TGTGCCAGCAGCTTAGGACAGGTCCCTCAGCCCCAGCATTTT	CASSLGQVPQPQHF
TRBD1	NA	TRBV5-1	TRBJ2-7	TGCGCCAGCAGCTTACCTAGGACAGGGGGATCCTACGAGCAGTACTTC	CASSLPRTGGSYEQYF
NA	NA	TRBV6-5	TRBJ2-2	TGTGCCAGCAATCCCTGGCGCGCGAACACCGGGGAGCTGTTTTTT	CASNPWRANTGELFF
NA	NA	TRBV13	TRBJ2-7	TGTGCCAGCAGCTTAAAATTACAGGGCCCCGGGTCCTACGAGCAGTACTTC	CASSLKLQGPGSYEQYF
NA	NA	TRBV10-3	TRBJ2-1	TGTGCCATCAGTGGTGTAAGCAATGAGCAGTTCTTC	CAISGVSNEQFF
TRBD2	NA	TRBV30	TRBJ2-5	TGTGCCTGGAGTGTAAAAGAGCGGGAGGACGAGACCCAGTACTTC	CAWSVKEREDETQYF
TRBD2	NA	TRBV29-1	TRBJ2-7	TGCAGCGTTGCGACTAGCGGGGCCTACGAGCAGTACTTC	CSVATSGAYEQYF
TRBD1	few	TRBV28	TRBJ2-4	TGTGCCAGCAGTCAGACAGGGCTAGCCAAAAACATTCAGTACTTC	CASSQTGLAKNIQYF
NA	NA	TRBV7-6	TRBJ1-2	TGTGCCAGCAGCTTAGGGGGCTCGGGGGGCTACACCTTC	CASSLGGSGGYTF
NA	NA	TRBV5-1	TRBJ2-3	TGCGCCAGCACGGAAATACAGGGTTTGCCTACAGATACGCAGTATTTT	CASTEIQGLPTDTQYF
NA	NA	TRBV11-3	TRBJ1-6	TGTGCCAGCAGCTTAGGAAATTCACCCCTCCACTTT	CASSLGNSPLHF
NA	NA	TRBV11-2	TRBJ2-7	TGTGCCAGCAGCGGGTCAGTGGGCTCCTACGAGCAGTACTTC	CASSGSVGSYEQYF
NA	NA	TRBV10-3	TRBJ1-1	TGTGCCATCAGACCAGAGGGGGGGAACACTGAAGCTTTCTTT	CAIRPEGGNTEAFF
TRBD1	NA	TRBV9	TRBJ2-7	TGTGCCAGCAGCGGGGACAGTACCTACGAGCAGTACTTC	CASSGDSTYEQYF